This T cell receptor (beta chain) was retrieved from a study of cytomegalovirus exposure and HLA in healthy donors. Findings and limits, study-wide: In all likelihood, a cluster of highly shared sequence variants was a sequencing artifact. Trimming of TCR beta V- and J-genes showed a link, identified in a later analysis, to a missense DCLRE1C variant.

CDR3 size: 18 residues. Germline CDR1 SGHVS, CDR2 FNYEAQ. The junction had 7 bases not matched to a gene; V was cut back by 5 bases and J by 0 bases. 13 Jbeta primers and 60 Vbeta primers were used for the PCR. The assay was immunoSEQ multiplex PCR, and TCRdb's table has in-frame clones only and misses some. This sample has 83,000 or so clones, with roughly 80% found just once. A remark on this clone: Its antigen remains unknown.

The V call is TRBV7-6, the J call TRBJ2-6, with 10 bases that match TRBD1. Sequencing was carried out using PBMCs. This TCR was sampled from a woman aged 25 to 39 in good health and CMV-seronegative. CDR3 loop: CASSPRDRGLSGANVLTF. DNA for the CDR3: TGTGCCAGCAGCCCTAGGGACAGGGGACTCTCTGGGGCCAACGTCCTGACTTTC.